The 3 T cell receptor beta chains presented below share a single source sample, sequenced in a study of T cells after yellow fever vaccination. Using its own MiXCR run on the 5' RACE reads, TCRdb lists one record per CDR3 protein. Among approximately 300,000 distinct CDR3 sequences, roughly a tenth were seen once, and the ten largest hold roughly 3%. The sample was CD4+ T cells sorted from PBMCs, taken 45 days after the yellow fever booster vaccination. These receptors were taken from a man aged 18 to 35 who received the YFV17D yellow fever vaccine.

This clonotype was seen a few times. The gene calls are TRBV6-6 and TRBJ2-3, with D perhaps assigned TRBD1 or TRBD2 (7 bases each). Germline CDR1 is MNHNY and CDR2 is SVGAGI (reference sequence). V shed 6 bases and J shed 4 bases, with 17 bases lying between them. The CDR3 is 15 amino acids. CDR3 sequence (DNA): TGTGCCAGCAGCCGGCAGGGGGGGATCGCAGATACGCAGTATTTT. It is translated as CASSRQGGIADTQYF.

This clonotype was detected many times. This sequence joins TRBV24-1 and TRBJ1-1, with a weak D call TRBD1 (6 bases). This CDR3 is 15 amino acids long. Trimming stripped 2 bases from V and 4 bases from J, with 13 bases between. Germline-derived CDR1 and CDR2 are KGHDR and SFDVKD. DNA for the CDR3: TGTGCCACCAGTGATTCAGGGGCGGGAGTCACTGAAGCTTTCTTT. As protein: CATSDSGAGVTEAFF.

This clonotype was seen a handful of times. The chain uses TRBV6-2 or TRBV6-3 and TRBJ2-3; D gene unclear. The CDR3 is 12 residues long. V was cut by 8 bases and J by 0 bases, with 6 bases left in between. CDR1 and CDR2 (germline): MNHEY, SVGEGT. The CDR3, as DNA: TGTGCCAGCTGTCAGAGCACAGATACGCAGTATTTT. This encodes CASCQSTDTQYF.